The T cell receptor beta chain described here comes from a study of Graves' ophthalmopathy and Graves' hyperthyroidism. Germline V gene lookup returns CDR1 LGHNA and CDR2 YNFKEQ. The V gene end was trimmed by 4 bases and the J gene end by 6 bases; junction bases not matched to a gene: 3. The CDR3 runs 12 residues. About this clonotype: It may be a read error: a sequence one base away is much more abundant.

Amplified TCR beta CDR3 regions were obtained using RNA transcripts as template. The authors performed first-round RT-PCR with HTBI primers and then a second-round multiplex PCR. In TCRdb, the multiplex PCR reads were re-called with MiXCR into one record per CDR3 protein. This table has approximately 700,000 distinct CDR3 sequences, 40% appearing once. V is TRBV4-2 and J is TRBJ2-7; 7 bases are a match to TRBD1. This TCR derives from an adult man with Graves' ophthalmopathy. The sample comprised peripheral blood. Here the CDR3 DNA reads TGTGCCAGCAGCCCGGGACAGACCGAGCAGTACTTC. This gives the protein CASSPGQTEQYF.